Listed here is a single T cell receptor (beta chain). Its antigen is unknown. Assay: immunoSEQ multiplex PCR; the TCRdb copy retains only in-frame clones and omits some. In the table there are around 79,000 clones, 70% to 90% of which are singletons. The sample belongs to a study of T cell responses to AZD1222 COVID-19 vaccine. Study-wide findings and caveats: Close to half of all spike-specific TCRs reportedly target regions of the variants that are unmutated.

The V end was cut by 1 base, the J end by 1 base, with 13 bases between. From germline, CDR1 is KGHSH and CDR2 LQKENI. This CDR3 is 16 amino acids long. V and J are TRBV18 and TRBJ1-1; D ambiguous. This TCR derives from an adult in good health. The source material was peripheral blood, sampled on day 0 of AZD1222 vaccination. The CDR3 DNA reads as TGTGCCAGCTCACCACTGAGCAGTCCCACGAACACTGAAGCTTTCTTT. This sequence encodes CASSPLSSPTNTEAFF.